The T cell receptor beta chain under discussion was sequenced for a study of blood T cell repertoires in COVID-19. Trimming cost V 3 bases and J 8 bases, with 10 bases left between them. The CDR3 extends over 12 amino acids. Germline assignment: CDR1 WNHNN and CDR2 SYGVQD (reference sequence). Libraries were prepared by immunoSEQ multiplex PCR; TCRdb keeps only in-frame clonotypes and omits some of them. The sample holds more than 150,000 clones; approximately 80% are singletons and the top ten take approximately 11%. Recovery meant two consecutive negative NP/OP PCR tests, professional clearance, or resolved symptoms.

The source is a man in his forties or fifties who had recovered from COVID-19. Sequenced sample: PBMCs or T cells enriched from blood (not recorded which). The chain links TRBV10-1 to TRBJ1-2, with D uncertain. In nucleotides, the CDR3 is TGCGCCAGCAGTGATTCCGAGAGGGGCTACACCTTC. Translating gives CASSDSERGYTF.